A selection of T cell receptor beta chains follows, all from one sample in a study of beta chain features in type 1 diabetes. Some clones are missing from TCRdb's copy, which holds only in-frame ones; the method was immunoSEQ multiplex PCR. Here the sample spans around 160,000 clones, 7% to 9.5% being singletons. The sample was central memory CD4+ T cells from blood. The receptors come from a woman in her thirties with type 1 diabetes. CDR3s include the opening cysteine and the closing phenylalanine or tryptophan. A D gene is named only where the DNA matches it firmly. Clone size is given for some rows only: seen once, a few or many times, or a class if the clone is expanded.

TRBV5-1	TRBD1	TRBJ2-7	few	TGCGCCAGCAGCTGGGGGGACAGGGAAGGCAGCGAGCAGTACTTC	CASSWGDREGSEQYF
TRBV5-1	TRBD1	TRBJ2-2	NA	TGCGCCAGCAGTACAGGGGGAGACACCGGGGAGCTGTTTTTT	CASSTGGDTGELFF
TRBV29-1	TRBD1	TRBJ1-2	NA	TGCAGCGTAGTAACGCCGGGACAGGGGTACACTAACTATGGCTACACCTTC	CSVVTPGQGYTNYGYTF
TRBV30	NA	TRBJ1-4	few	TGTGCCTGGAGTCCACCCCCCGACAGAAATAATGAAAAACTGTTTTTT	CAWSPPPDRNNEKLFF
TRBV7-2	NA	TRBJ2-7	NA	TGTGCCAGCAGCGCGATAGGAGGGGGCACCTACGAGCAGTACTTC	CASSAIGGGTYEQYF
TRBV30	TRBD1	TRBJ2-6	NA	TGTGCGTTGGGACAGTACCTCCTTTCTGGGGCCAACGTCCTGACTTTC	CALGQYLLSGANVLTF
TRBV21-1	NA	TRBJ2-4	few	TGTGCCAGGAAACAGGGACACTCCGAAGCCAAAAACATTCAGTACTTC	CARKQGHSEAKNIQYF
TRBV5-1	TRBD1	TRBJ1-3	few	TGCGCCAGCAGCTTGCAGGGGGTCGCTGGAAACACCATATATTTT	CASSLQGVAGNTIYF
TRBV11-3	TRBD1	TRBJ2-3	NA	TGTGCCAGCAGACCGACAGGGTCAGATACGCAGTATTTT	CASRPTGSDTQYF
TRBV27	TRBD2	TRBJ2-7	NA	TGTGCCAGCAGTGCCAGGACTAGCGGGAGCCACGAGCAGTACTTC	CASSARTSGSHEQYF
TRBV29-1	TRBD1	TRBJ2-7	NA	TGCAGCGTTGAGGACAGGGGGCCCGGCGAGCAGTACTTC	CSVEDRGPGEQYF
TRBV18	NA	TRBJ1-4	few	TGTGCCAGCTCACCACCGGGACAACAGGGAAGGCGTGGAAAACTGTTTTTT	CASSPPGQQGRRGKLFF
TRBV18	TRBD1	TRBJ2-7	NA	TGTGCCAGCTCACCACGTGGGACAGGGTTAAACGAGCAGTACTTC	CASSPRGTGLNEQYF
TRBV27	NA	TRBJ2-7	NA	TGTGCCAGCAGTCGCGGCACTAGACGCGAGCAGTACTTC	CASSRGTRREQYF
TRBV5-4	NA	TRBJ1-2	NA	TGTGCCAGCAGCCCACCGGAACTATATGGCTACACCTTC	CASSPPELYGYTF
TRBV2	TRBD2	TRBJ2-2	few	TGTGCCAGCGGCGGGGGGAACACCGGGGAGCTGTTTTTT	CASGGGNTGELFF
TRBV30	TRBD2	TRBJ2-1	few	TGTGCCTGGCTGACTAGCGGCTCCTACAATGAGCAGTTCTTC	CAWLTSGSYNEQFF
TRBV11-2	NA	TRBJ2-1	NA	TGTGCCAGCAGCCCAATCGGGGGAAGATACAATGAGCAGTTCTTC	CASSPIGGRYNEQFF
TRBV30	NA	TRBJ2-1	NA	TGTGCCTGGAGTCCGATAGTGAATGAGCAGTTCTTC	CAWSPIVNEQFF
TRBV30	TRBD1	TRBJ2-1	few	TGTGCCTGGAGTCGGGGACAGGGGCCCTACAATGAGCAGTTCTTC	CAWSRGQGPYNEQFF
TRBV11-2	NA	TRBJ1-1	few	TGTGCCAGCAGCCGAGGACAGACCACTGAAGCTTTCTTT	CASSRGQTTEAFF
TRBV30	TRBD1	TRBJ1-1	few	TGTGCCTGGAACCAAGACAGGGGGTCTGAAGCTTTCTTT	CAWNQDRGSEAFF
TRBV28	NA	TRBJ2-1	few	TGTGCCAGCAGTCCCCGGAATGAGCAGTTCTTC	CASSPRNEQFF
TRBV2	NA	TRBJ2-6	few	TGTGCCAGCAGTGCGTCCGATCAGAGGGCCAACGTCCTGACTTTC	CASSASDQRANVLTF
TRBV2	NA	TRBJ2-3	few	TGTGCCAGCGGGAGTGGATTTGACACAGATACGCAGTATTTT	CASGSGFDTDTQYF
TRBV23-1	NA	TRBJ2-3	few	TGCGCCAGGGTAGGCCAGCGGCACACAGATACGCAGTATTTT	CARVGQRHTDTQYF
TRBV6-5	TRBD2	TRBJ2-3	few	TGTGCCAGCAGCGCGGGGGGCAGGCTGGCAGATACGCAGTATTTT	CASSAGGRLADTQYF
TRBV29-1	TRBD2	TRBJ2-2	few	TGCAGCGTTGAACTCGGACTAGCGGGAGGCGCTGACGGGGAGCTGTTTTTT	CSVELGLAGGADGELFF
TRBV2	TRBD1	TRBJ2-2	few	TGTGCCAGCAGAACGAAGCCGGGACAGGGCAACGGGGAGCTGTTTTTT	CASRTKPGQGNGELFF
TRBV30	TRBD1	TRBJ1-2	few	TGTGCCTGGAGTGCGCGGACAGGGGGGAACTATGGCTACACCTTC	CAWSARTGGNYGYTF
TRBV4-2	TRBD2	TRBJ2-4	NA	TGTGCCAGCAGCCTAGGGACTAGCGGGAGCGAAGCCAAAAACATTCAGTACTTC	CASSLGTSGSEAKNIQYF
TRBV4-1	TRBD2	TRBJ2-1	few	TGCGCCAGCAGCCGAGATCCTAGCGGATCCTACAATGAGCAGTTCTTC	CASSRDPSGSYNEQFF
TRBV11-2	NA	TRBJ2-7	many	TGTGCCAGCAGCTCTCAACTCTCGCAGTACTTC	CASSSQLSQYF
TRBV4-2	TRBD2	TRBJ2-1	few	TGTGCCAGCAGCCAAGATCCCAGCGGGAGGGCCAGTGAGCAGTTCTTC	CASSQDPSGRASEQFF
TRBV28	NA	TRBJ2-7	NA	TGTGCCAGCGACTGGAGAGGGGGATCCGAGCAGTACTTC	CASDWRGGSEQYF
TRBV2	TRBD1	TRBJ2-1	few	TGTGCCAGCAGGGGGACAGGGGGACTAGTCCATGAGCAGTTCTTC	CASRGTGGLVHEQFF
TRBV15	NA	TRBJ2-2	few	TGTGCCACCAGCAGAGACAGGGGACCCACCGGGGAGCTGTTTTTT	CATSRDRGPTGELFF
TRBV19	TRBD2	TRBJ2-2	NA	TGTGCCAGTAGAGTGGGGGGGGATACAGGGAACACCGGGGAGCTGTTTTTT	CASRVGGDTGNTGELFF
TRBV15	TRBD2	TRBJ2-1	few	TGTGCCACCAGCAGAGATGTAACTAGCGGGAATGAGCAGTTCTTC	CATSRDVTSGNEQFF
TRBV15	NA	TRBJ2-3	NA	TGTGCCACCAGCAAAGCGGCTCGACCCCTCCCAGATACGCAGTATTTT	CATSKAARPLPDTQYF
TRBV29-1	NA	TRBJ2-3	few	TGCAGCGTTGGAGACGCGGGTCCAGATACGCAGTATTTT	CSVGDAGPDTQYF
TRBV19	TRBD1	TRBJ1-2	NA	TGTGCCAGTAGTATGAACAGGGGCGGCTACACCTTC	CASSMNRGGYTF
TRBV5-1	NA	TRBJ2-2	NA	TGCGCCAGCAGCTTGGAGGGACACTCGAACACCGGGGAGCTGTTTTTT	CASSLEGHSNTGELFF
TRBV11-1	TRBD2	TRBJ2-7	few	TGTGCCAGCAGCTCCGGGACTACAACCTACGAGCAGTACTTC	CASSSGTTTYEQYF
TRBV11-2	NA	TRBJ2-7	NA	TGTGCCAGCAGCTTTCAGGGTTCCTACGAGCAGTACTTC	CASSFQGSYEQYF
TRBV29-1	NA	TRBJ2-7	few	TGCAGCGTTGGGTTGACGGGGGGCCCTCACGAGCAGTACTTC	CSVGLTGGPHEQYF
TRBV7-2	TRBD2	TRBJ2-7	NA	TGTGCCAGCAGCAAACAACCTTCTAGCGGGAGTCTTCGCGAGCAGTACTTC	CASSKQPSSGSLREQYF
TRBV10-3	TRBD1	TRBJ1-1	few	TGTGCCATCAGTGACCCTAACAGGGGAAGGGCTGAAGCTTTCTTT	CAISDPNRGRAEAFF
TRBV30	NA	TRBJ2-2	few	TGTGCCTCGGACTTGCGGGAATCGAACACCGGGGAGCTGTTTTTT	CASDLRESNTGELFF
TRBV7-9	NA	TRBJ2-2	few	TGTGCCAGCAGCCGTGGCCGGGTAGACACCGGGGAGCTGTTTTTT	CASSRGRVDTGELFF
TRBV29-1	NA	TRBJ2-3	few	TGCAGCGTTGAAGGCAGGGTTCAAACGCATACGCAGTATTTT	CSVEGRVQTHTQYF
TRBV2	NA	TRBJ1-1	NA	TGTGCCAGCAATTCAGGGGAAATGAACACTGAAGCTTTCTTT	CASNSGEMNTEAFF
TRBV29-1	TRBD1	TRBJ1-2	NA	TGCAGCGGTACAGGGGGCGCAAATGGGGGCTACACCTTC	CSGTGGANGGYTF
TRBV5-1	TRBD1	TRBJ1-2	NA	TGCGCCAGCAGCTTGGAGGCCGGGACAGGGGATATCTCCTATGGCTACACCTTC	CASSLEAGTGDISYGYTF
TRBV2	NA	TRBJ1-1	NA	TGTGCCAGCAGACCCGGGAGGAACACTGAAGCTTTCTTT	CASRPGRNTEAFF
TRBV27	TRBD1	TRBJ1-5	NA	TGTGCCAGCAGTTCACAGGGACAGGGCCGAGGCAATCAGCCCCAGCATTTT	CASSSQGQGRGNQPQHF
TRBV29-1	NA	TRBJ2-7	many	TGCACCATGCCGGGACACCGAATTATCTACGAGCAGTACTTC	CTMPGHRIIYEQYF
TRBV11-2	NA	TRBJ2-1	few	TGTGCCAGCAGACTAGCCACCTACAATGAGCAGTTCTTC	CASRLATYNEQFF
TRBV29-1	TRBD1	TRBJ1-1	NA	TGCAGCGTCGAACCCCGGGACAGAGATGAAGCTTTCTTT	CSVEPRDRDEAFF
TRBV5-1	TRBD1	TRBJ1-4	NA	TGCGCCAGCACTGACGGGACAGGGGCCCCTCATCTGTTTTTT	CASTDGTGAPHLFF